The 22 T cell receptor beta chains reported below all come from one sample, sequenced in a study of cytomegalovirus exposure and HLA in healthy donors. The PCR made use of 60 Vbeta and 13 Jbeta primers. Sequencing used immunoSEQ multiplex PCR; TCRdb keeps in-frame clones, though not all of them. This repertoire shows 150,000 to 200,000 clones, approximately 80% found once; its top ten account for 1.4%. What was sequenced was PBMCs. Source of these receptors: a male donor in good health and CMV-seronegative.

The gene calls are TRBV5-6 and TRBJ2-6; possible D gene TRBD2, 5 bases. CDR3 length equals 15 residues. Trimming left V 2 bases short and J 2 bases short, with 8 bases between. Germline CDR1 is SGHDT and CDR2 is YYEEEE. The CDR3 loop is CASSFRGAGANVLTF. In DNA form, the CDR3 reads TGTGCCAGCAGCTTTCGGGGAGCTGGGGCCAACGTCCTGACTTTC.

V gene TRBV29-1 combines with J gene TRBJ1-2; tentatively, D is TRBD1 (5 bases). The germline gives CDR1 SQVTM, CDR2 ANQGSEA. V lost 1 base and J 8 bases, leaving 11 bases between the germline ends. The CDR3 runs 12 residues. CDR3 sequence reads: CSVEVNRQGYTF. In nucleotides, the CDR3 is TGCAGCGTTGAAGTAAACAGACAGGGCTACACCTTC.

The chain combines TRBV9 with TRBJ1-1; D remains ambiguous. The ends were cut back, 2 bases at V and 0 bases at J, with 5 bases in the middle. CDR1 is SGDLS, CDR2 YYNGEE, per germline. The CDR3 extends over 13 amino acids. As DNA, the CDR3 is TGTGCCAGCAGCGTCCTAGTGAACACTGAAGCTTTCTTT. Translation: CASSVLVNTEAFF.

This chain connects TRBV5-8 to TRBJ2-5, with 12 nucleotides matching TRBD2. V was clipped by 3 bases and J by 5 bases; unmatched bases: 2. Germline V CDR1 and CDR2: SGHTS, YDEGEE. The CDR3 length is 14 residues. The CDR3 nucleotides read TGTGCCAGCAGCTACGGGACTAGCGGGGAGACCCAGTACTTC. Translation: CASSYGTSGETQYF.

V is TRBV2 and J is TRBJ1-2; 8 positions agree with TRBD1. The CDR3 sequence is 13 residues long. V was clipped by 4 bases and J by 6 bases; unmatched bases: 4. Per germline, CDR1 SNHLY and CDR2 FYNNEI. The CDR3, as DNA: TGTGCCAGCAGTGGGACAGGGAAAGATGGCTACACCTTC. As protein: CASSGTGKDGYTF.

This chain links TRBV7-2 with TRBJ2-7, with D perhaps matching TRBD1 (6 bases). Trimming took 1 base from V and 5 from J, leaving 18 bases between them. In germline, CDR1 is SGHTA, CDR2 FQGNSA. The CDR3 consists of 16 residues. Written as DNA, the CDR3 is TGTGCCAGCAGCTTAGGGGGGTCTAGGGGGTCCGACGAGCAGTACTTC. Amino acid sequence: CASSLGGSRGSDEQYF.

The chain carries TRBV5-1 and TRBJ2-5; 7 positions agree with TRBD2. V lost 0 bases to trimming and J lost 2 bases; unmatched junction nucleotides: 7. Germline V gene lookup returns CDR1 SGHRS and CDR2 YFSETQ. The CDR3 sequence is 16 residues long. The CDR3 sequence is CASSLGRSGAQETQYF. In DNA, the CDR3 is TGCGCCAGCAGCTTGGGTCGGAGCGGGGCTCAAGAGACCCAGTACTTC. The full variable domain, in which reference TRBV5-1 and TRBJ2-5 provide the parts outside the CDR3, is KAGVTQTPRYLIKTRGQQVTLSCSPISGHRSVSWYQQTPGQGLQFLFEYFSETQRNKGNFPGRFSGRQFSNSRSEMNVSTLELGDSALYLCASSLGRSGAQETQYFGPGTRLLVL.

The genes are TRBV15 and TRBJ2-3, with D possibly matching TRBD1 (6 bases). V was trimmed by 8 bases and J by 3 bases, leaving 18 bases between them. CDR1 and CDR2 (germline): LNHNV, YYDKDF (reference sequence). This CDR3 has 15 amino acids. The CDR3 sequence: CATRTARGLTDTQYF. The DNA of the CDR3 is TGTGCCACCCGAACGGCCAGGGGATTAACAGATACGCAGTATTTT. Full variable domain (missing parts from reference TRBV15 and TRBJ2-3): DAMVIQNPRYQVTQFGKPVTLSCSQTLNHNVMYWYQQKSSQAPKLLFHYYDKDFNNEADTPDNFQSRRPNTSFCFLDIRSPGLGDTAMYLCATRTARGLTDTQYFGPGTRLTVL.

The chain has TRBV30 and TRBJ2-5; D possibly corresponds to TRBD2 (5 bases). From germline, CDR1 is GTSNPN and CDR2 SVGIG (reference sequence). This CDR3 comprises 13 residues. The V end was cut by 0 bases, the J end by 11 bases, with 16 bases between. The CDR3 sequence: CAWSVQRAREQYF. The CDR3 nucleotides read TGTGCCTGGAGTGTACAACGAGCGAGGGAGCAGTACTTC.

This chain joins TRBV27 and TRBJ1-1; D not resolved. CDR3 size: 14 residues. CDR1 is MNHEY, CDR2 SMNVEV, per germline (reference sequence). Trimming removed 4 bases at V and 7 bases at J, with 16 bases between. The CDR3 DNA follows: TGTGCCAGCAGTTCACACACGGGTAGAGTTGAAGCTTTCTTT. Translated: CASSSHTGRVEAFF.

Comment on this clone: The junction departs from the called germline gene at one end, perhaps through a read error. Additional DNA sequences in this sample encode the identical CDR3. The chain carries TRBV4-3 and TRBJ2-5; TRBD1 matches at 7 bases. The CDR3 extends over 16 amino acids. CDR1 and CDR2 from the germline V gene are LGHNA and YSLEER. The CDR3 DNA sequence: TGCGCCAGCAGTCAAGAGGGGCGACAGGGCGGAGAGACCCAGTACTTC. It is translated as CASSQEGRQGGETQYF.

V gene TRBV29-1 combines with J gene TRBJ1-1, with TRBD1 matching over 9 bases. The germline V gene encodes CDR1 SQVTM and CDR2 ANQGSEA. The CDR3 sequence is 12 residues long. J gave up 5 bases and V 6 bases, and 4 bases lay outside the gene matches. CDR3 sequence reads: CSVAGTGTEAFF. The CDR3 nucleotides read TGCAGCGTCGCCGGGACAGGGACTGAAGCTTTCTTT.

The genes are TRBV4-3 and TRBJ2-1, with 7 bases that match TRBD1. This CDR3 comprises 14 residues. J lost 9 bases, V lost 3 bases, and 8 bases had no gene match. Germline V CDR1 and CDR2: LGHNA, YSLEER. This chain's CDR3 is CASSQGQPGREQFF. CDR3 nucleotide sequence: TGCGCCAGCAGCCAGGGACAGCCGGGTCGTGAGCAGTTCTTC.

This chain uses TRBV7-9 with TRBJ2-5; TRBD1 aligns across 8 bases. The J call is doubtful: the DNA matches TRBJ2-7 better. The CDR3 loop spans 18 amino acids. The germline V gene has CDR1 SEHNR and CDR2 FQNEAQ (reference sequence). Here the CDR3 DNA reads TGTGCCAGCAGCTTAGATGGATTAGGGCAGGGGGCTAGTTACGAGCAGTACTTC. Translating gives CASSLDGLGQGASYEQYF.

The CDR3 is CASSPRGREQFF. CDR3 nucleotide sequence: TGTGCCAGCAGTCCACGTGGCCGTGAGCAGTTCTTC. The V gene is TRBV27, the J gene TRBJ2-1; D gene unclear. This CDR3 contains 12 residues. Germline values: CDR1 MNHEY, CDR2 SMNVEV (reference sequence). V was pared by 5 bases and J by 9 bases, with 11 bases between.

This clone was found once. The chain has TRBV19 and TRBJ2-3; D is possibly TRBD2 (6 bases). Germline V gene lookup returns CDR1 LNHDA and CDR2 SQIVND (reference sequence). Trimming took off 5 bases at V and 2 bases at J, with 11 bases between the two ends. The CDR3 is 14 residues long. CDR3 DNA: TGTGCCAGTAGTCTCGGACTATTCACAGATACGCAGTATTTT. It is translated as CASSLGLFTDTQYF.

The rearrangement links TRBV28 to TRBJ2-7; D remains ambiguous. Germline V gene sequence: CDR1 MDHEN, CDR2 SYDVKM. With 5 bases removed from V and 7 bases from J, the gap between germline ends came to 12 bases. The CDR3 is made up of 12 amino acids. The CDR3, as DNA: TGTGCCAGCAGTCCCGCCCGGTGGGAGCAGTACTTC. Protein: CASSPARWEQYF.

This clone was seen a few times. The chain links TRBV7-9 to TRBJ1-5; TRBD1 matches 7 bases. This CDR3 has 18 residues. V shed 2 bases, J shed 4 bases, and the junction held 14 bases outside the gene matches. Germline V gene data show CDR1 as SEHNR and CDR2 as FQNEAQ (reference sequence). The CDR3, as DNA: TGTGCCAGCAGCTTATCTGGTTATGAGGGGACAGCTAATCAGCCCCAGCATTTT. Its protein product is CASSLSGYEGTANQPQHF.

The DNA of the CDR3 is TGCGCCAGCAGCCAAGCAGCGGGAGGGCCTGGGGCCAACGTCCTGACTTTC. This translates into CASSQAAGGPGANVLTF. The V gene is TRBV4-3, the J gene TRBJ2-6; 10 nucleotides match TRBD2. CDR3 length: 17 amino acids. Per the germline V gene, CDR1 is LGHNA and CDR2 is YSLEER. The trim removed 1 base at V and 2 bases at J, leaving 2 bases unmatched.

The CDR3 sequence is CASSPREASVGELFF. CDR3 nucleotides: TGTGCCAGCAGCCCCAGGGAAGCCTCGGTCGGGGAGCTGTTTTTT. The chain links TRBV6-1 to TRBJ2-2, with D perhaps TRBD1 (5 bases). V shed 6 bases and J shed 7 bases, with 18 bases lying between them. Germline CDR1 is MNHNS and CDR2 is SASEGT. This CDR3 has 15 residues.

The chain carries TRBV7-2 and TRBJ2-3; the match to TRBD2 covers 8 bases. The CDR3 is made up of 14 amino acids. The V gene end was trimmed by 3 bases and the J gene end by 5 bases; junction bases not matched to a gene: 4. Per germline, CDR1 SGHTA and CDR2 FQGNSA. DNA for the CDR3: TGTGCCAGCAGCTTGAGACTAGCGAAAGATACGCAGTATTTT. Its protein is CASSLRLAKDTQYF.

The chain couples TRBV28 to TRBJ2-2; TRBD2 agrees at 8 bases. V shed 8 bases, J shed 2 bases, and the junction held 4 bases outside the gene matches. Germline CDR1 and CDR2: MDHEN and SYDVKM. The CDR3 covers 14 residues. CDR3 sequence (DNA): TGTGCCAGCTCAACTAGCGGAAACACCGGGGAGCTGTTTTTT. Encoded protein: CASSTSGNTGELFF.